A selection of T cell receptor beta chains follows, all from one sample in a study of cytomegalovirus exposure and HLA in healthy donors. TCRdb keeps only in-frame clones here, not all; method: immunoSEQ multiplex PCR. The data show around 160,000 clones, about 74% seen once. Sample: PBMCs. The receptor source for this set is a middle-aged man in good health and CMV-seropositive. The CDR3 runs from the conserved cysteine through the conserved F or W. The order of the fields is CDR3 DNA, CDR3 protein, clone size, J gene, V gene, D gene. D genes are given only for firm matches. Rows may omit the clone size; those that give it use once, few, many or a size class.

DNA: TGTGCCAGCAGTCTCCTACTACCGGTCGGGGGCACAGATACGCAGTATTTT
CDR3: CASSLLLPVGGTDTQYF
size: -
J: TRBJ2-3
V: TRBV27
D: -

DNA: TGTGCCAGCAGCTTAAATAGGGGGCTAGATGGCTACACCTTC
CDR3: CASSLNRGLDGYTF
size: -
J: TRBJ1-2
V: TRBV7-8
D: TRBD1

DNA: TGTGCCAGCAGCTTGCGGGACAGCCTTGATCAGCCCCAGCATTTT
CDR3: CASSLRDSLDQPQHF
size: once
J: TRBJ1-5
V: TRBV5-6
D: TRBD1

DNA: TGCAGCGTTGAATCGAGGGTTGGGGGGGAGCAGTTCTTC
CDR3: CSVESRVGGEQFF
size: -
J: TRBJ2-1
V: TRBV29-1
D: -

DNA: TGTGCCAGCAGCCAAGGGACTAGCGTTAGGTACGAGCAGTACTTC
CDR3: CASSQGTSVRYEQYF
size: -
J: TRBJ2-7
V: TRBV5-4
D: TRBD2

DNA: TGTGCCAGCTCACCACCTTTAACAGGGCGGAATGAGCAGTTCTTC
CDR3: CASSPPLTGRNEQFF
size: -
J: TRBJ2-1
V: TRBV18
D: -

DNA: TGTGCCAGCAGTCGCGGGTACAACACCGGGGAGCTGTTTTTT
CDR3: CASSRGYNTGELFF
size: once
J: TRBJ2-2
V: TRBV6-1
D: -

DNA: TGTGCCAGCAGCAGGGACTACACAGATACGCAGTATTTT
CDR3: CASSRDYTDTQYF
size: -
J: TRBJ2-3
V: TRBV7-3
D: TRBD2

DNA: TGCGCCAGCAGCCTGGCCGGGACAGGGGATGTCTACACCTTC
CDR3: CASSLAGTGDVYTF
size: few
J: TRBJ1-2
V: TRBV5-1
D: TRBD1

DNA: TGTTCCAGCAGCTTAGGGGTGGCAGGGGGAGAGACCCAGTACTTC
CDR3: CSSSLGVAGGETQYF
size: -
J: TRBJ2-5
V: TRBV7-9
D: TRBD1

DNA: TGTGCCAGCAGTTACTCCCCGTCTAATGAAAAACTGTTTTTT
CDR3: CASSYSPSNEKLFF
size: -
J: TRBJ1-4
V: TRBV6-5
D: -

DNA: TGTGCCAGCTTACCAGCGGGAGGGCATGAGCAGTTCTTC
CDR3: CASLPAGGHEQFF
size: -
J: TRBJ2-1
V: TRBV6-5
D: TRBD2

DNA: TGTGCCAGCAGCGTCCGAGGGGGCAGCGGGGAGCTGTTTTTT
CDR3: CASSVRGGSGELFF
size: once
J: TRBJ2-2
V: TRBV11-1
D: TRBD1

DNA: TGTGCCAGCAGCTCGAATAGAGGTTTTGCAGATACGCAGTATTTT
CDR3: CASSSNRGFADTQYF
size: -
J: TRBJ2-3
V: TRBV5-4
D: -

DNA: TGTGCCAGCAGCCTCCTTATTCCAGGGGATGAAAAACTGTTTTTT
CDR3: CASSLLIPGDEKLFF
size: -
J: TRBJ1-4
V: TRBV11-2
D: -

DNA: TGCGCCAGCAGCCAAGAGTTCGAGGGGGCATTCTACAATGAGCAGTTCTTC
CDR3: CASSQEFEGAFYNEQFF
size: -
J: TRBJ2-1
V: TRBV4-3
D: TRBD1

DNA: TGTGCCAGCAGCCCCCAGGGTTTCCAAGAGACCCAGTACTTC
CDR3: CASSPQGFQETQYF
size: -
J: TRBJ2-5
V: TRBV7-3
D: -

DNA: TGTGCCAGCAGCCCCCGACTAGCCCAAGACGAGCAGTACTTC
CDR3: CASSPRLAQDEQYF
size: -
J: TRBJ2-7
V: TRBV9
D: TRBD2

DNA: TGCGCCAGCAGCTTGGGGTCGGGGTTAGAGACCCAGTACTTC
CDR3: CASSLGSGLETQYF
size: -
J: TRBJ2-5
V: TRBV5-1
D: -

DNA: TGTGCCAGCAGTGAAATCACAGGGACGGGGAACTACGAGCAGTACTTC
CDR3: CASSEITGTGNYEQYF
size: once
J: TRBJ2-7
V: TRBV2
D: -

DNA: TGTGCCAGCAGTCGAACCTCTAGCACCGGGGAGCTGTTTTTT
CDR3: CASSRTSSTGELFF
size: once
J: TRBJ2-2
V: TRBV6-6
D: -

DNA: TGTGCCAGCAGCTACGGGGGGCCAAACACTGAAGCTTTCTTT
CDR3: CASSYGGPNTEAFF
size: -
J: TRBJ1-1
V: TRBV7-2
D: -